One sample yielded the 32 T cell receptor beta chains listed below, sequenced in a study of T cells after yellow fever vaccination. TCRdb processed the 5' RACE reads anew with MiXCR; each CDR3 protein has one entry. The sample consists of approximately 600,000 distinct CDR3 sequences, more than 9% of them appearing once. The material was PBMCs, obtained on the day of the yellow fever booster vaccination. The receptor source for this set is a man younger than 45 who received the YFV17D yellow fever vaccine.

Here the CDR3 DNA reads TGCGCCAGCAGCTTGGATTGGGGCAGGGGGTCCGAGCAGTACTTC. Its translation is CASSLDWGRGSEQYF. The chain links TRBV5-1 to TRBJ2-7, with 7 positions matching TRBD1. This CDR3 contains 15 residues. Germline V gene sequence: CDR1 SGHRS, CDR2 YFSETQ. The J segment lost 6 bases and the V segment lost 0 bases, leaving 9 bases of the junction unmatched. Full variable domain (rest looked up from reference TRBV5-1 and TRBJ2-7): KAGVTQTPRYLIKTRGQQVTLSCSPISGHRSVSWYQQTPGQGLQFLFEYFSETQRNKGNFPGRFSGRQFSNSRSEMNVSTLELGDSALYLCASSLDWGRGSEQYFGPGTRLTVT.

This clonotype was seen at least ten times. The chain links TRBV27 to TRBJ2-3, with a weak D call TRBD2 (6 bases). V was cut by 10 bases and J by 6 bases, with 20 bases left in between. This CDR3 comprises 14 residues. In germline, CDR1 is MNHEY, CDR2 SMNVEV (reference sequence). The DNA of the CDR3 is TGTGCCAAAAACCCGGACTACCTGCGGGATACGCAGTATTTT. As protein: CAKNPDYLRDTQYF.

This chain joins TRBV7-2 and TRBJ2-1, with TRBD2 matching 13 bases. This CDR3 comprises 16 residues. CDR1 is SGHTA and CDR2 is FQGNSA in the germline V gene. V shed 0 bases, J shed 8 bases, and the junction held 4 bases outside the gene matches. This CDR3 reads CASSLATGLAGHEQFF. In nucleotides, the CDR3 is TGTGCCAGCAGCTTAGCAACGGGACTAGCGGGGCATGAGCAGTTCTTC.

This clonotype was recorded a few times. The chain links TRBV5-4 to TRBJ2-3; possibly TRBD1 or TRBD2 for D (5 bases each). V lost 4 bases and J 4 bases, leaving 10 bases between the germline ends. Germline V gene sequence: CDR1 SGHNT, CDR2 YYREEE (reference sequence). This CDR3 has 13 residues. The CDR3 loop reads CASSGGASDTQYF. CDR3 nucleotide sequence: TGTGCCAGCAGCGGGGGAGCATCAGATACGCAGTATTTT.

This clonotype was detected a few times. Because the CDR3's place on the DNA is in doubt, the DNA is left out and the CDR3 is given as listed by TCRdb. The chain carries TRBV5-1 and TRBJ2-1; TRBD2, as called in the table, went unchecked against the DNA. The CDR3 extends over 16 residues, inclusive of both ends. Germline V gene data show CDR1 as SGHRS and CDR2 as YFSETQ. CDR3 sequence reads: CASSLGSVAGGSILFF.

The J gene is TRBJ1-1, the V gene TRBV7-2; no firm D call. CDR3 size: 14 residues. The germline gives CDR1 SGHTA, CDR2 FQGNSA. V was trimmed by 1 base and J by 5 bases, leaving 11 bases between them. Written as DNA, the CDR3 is TGTGCCAGCAGCTTAGTAAAGCGCGGGACTGAAGCTTTCTTT. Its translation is CASSLVKRGTEAFF. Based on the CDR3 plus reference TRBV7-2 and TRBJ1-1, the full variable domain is GAGVSQSPSNKVTEKGKDVELRCDPISGHTALYWYRQSLGQGLEFLIYFQGNSAPDKSGLPSDRFSAERTGGSVSTLTIQRTQQEDSAVYLCASSLVKRGTEAFFGQGTRLTVV.

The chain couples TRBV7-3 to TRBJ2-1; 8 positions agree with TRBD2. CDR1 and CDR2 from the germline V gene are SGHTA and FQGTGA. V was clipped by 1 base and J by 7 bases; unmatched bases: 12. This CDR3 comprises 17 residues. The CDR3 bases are TGTGCCAGCAGCTTAATCGTCGAGGTAGCGGGAAGGAATGAGCAGTTCTTC. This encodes CASSLIVEVAGRNEQFF. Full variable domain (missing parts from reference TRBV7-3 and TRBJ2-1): GAGVSQTPSNKVTEKGKYVELRCDPISGHTALYWYRQSLGQGPEFLIYFQGTGAADDSGLPNDRFFAVRPEGSVSTLKIQRTERGDSAVYLCASSLIVEVAGRNEQFFGPGTRLTVL.

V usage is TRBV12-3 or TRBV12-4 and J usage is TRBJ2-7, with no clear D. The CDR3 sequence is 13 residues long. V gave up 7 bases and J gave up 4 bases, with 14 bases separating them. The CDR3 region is CASTRPELYEQYF. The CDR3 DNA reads TGTGCCAGCACCCGACCGGAGTTGTACGAGCAGTACTTC.

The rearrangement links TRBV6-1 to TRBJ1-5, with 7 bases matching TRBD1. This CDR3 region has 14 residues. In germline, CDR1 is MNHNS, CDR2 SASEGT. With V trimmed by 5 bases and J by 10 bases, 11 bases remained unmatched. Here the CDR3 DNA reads TGTGCCAGCAGTCCGGGACAGCCCGACAGACCCCAGCATTTT. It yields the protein CASSPGQPDRPQHF.

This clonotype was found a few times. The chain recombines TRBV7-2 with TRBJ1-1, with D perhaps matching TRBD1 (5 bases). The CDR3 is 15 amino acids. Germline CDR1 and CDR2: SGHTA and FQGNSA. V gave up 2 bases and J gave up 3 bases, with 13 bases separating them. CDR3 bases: TGTGCCAGCAGCTTAACCCCAGGGCGGGACACTGAAGCTTTCTTT. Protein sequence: CASSLTPGRDTEAFF.

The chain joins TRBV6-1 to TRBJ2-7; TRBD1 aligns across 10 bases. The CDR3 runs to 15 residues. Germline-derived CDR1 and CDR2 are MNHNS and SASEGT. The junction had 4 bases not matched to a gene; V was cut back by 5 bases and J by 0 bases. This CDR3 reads CASSRDRGNSYEQYF. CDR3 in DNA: TGTGCCAGCAGTAGGGACAGGGGAAACTCCTACGAGCAGTACTTC.

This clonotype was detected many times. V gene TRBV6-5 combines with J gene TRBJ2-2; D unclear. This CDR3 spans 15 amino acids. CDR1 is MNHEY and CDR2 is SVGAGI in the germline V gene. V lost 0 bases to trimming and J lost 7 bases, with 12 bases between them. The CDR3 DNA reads TGTGCCAGCAGTTACTCCCAACTCCAAAGCGGGGAGCTGTTTTTT. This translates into CASSYSQLQSGELFF.

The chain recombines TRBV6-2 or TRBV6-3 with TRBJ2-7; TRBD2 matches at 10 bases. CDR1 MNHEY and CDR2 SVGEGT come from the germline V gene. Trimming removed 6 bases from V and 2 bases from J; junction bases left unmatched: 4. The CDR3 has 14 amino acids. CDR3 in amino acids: CASRDTSGAYEQYF. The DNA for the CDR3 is TGTGCCAGCAGGGATACTAGCGGGGCCTACGAGCAGTACTTC.

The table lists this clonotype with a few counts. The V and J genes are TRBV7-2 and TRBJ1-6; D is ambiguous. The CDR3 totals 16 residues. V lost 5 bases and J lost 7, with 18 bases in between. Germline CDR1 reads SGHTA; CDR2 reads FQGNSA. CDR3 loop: CASSIFGQARNSPLHF. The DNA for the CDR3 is TGTGCCAGCAGCATATTCGGGCAGGCCCGAAATTCACCCCTCCACTTT.

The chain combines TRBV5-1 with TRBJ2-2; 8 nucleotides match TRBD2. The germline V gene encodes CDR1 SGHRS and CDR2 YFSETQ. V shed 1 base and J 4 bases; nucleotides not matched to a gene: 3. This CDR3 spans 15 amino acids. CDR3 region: CASSLFLAGTGELFF. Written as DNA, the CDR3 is TGCGCCAGCAGCTTGTTTCTAGCGGGCACCGGGGAGCTGTTTTTT.

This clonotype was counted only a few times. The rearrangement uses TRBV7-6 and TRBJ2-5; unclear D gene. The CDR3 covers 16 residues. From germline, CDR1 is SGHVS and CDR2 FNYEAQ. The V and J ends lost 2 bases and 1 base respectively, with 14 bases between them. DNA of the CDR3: TGTGCCAGCAGCTTAAGGACGCCGGGTACCCAAGAGACCCAGTACTTC. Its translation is CASSLRTPGTQETQYF.

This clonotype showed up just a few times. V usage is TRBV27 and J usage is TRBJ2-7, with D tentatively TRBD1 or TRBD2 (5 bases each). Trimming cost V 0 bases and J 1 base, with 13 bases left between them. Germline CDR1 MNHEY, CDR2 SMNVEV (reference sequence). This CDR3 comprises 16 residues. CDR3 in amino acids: CASSLSGVPGSYEQYF. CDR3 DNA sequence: TGTGCCAGCAGTTTATCGGGGGTCCCGGGGTCCTACGAGCAGTACTTC.

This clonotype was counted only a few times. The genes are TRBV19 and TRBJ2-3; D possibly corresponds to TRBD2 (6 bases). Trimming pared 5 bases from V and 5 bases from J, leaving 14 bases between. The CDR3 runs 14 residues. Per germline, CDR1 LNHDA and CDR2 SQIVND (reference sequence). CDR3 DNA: TGTGCCAGTAGTTTTCGACTAGTTGGAGATACGCAGTATTTT. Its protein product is CASSFRLVGDTQYF. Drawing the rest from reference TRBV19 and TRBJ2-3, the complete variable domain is DGGITQSPKYLFRKEGQNVTLSCEQNLNHDAMYWYRQDPGQGLRLIYYSQIVNDFQKGDIAEGYSVSREKKESFPLTVTSAQKNPTAFYLCASSFRLVGDTQYFGPGTRLTVL.

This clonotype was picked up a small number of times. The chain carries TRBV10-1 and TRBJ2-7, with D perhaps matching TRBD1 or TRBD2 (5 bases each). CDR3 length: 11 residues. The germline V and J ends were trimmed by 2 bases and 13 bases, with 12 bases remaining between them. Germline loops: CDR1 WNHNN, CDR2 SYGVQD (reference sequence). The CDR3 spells CASSEGDGLYF. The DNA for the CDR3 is TGCGCCAGCAGTGAGGGGGACGGCCTTTACTTC.

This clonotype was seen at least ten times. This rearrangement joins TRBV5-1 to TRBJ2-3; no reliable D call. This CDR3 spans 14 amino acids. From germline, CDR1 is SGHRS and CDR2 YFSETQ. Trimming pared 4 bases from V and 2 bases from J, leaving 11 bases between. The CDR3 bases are TGCGCCAGCAGCGAACGAGCATTCACAGATACGCAGTATTTT. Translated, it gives CASSERAFTDTQYF.

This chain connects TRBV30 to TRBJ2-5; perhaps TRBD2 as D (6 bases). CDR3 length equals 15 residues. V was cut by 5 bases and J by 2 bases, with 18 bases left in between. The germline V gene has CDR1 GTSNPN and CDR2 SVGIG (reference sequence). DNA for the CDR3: TGTGCCTGGTGGGGCTGGGGAGGCGCACAAGAGACCCAGTACTTC. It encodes CAWWGWGGAQETQYF. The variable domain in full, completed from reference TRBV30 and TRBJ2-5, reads SQTIHQWPATLVQPVGSPLSLECTVEGTSNPNLYWYRQAAGRGLQLLFYSVGIGQISSEVPQNLSASRPQDRQFILSSKKLLLSDSGFYLCAWWGWGGAQETQYFGPGTRLLVL.

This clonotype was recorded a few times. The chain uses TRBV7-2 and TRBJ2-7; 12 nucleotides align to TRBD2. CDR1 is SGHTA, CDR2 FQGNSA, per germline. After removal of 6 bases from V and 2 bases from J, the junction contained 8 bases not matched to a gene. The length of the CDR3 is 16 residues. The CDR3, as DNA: TGTGCCAGCAGTTATCAGCTAGCGGGAGGGGCCTACGAGCAGTACTTC. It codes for CASSYQLAGGAYEQYF.

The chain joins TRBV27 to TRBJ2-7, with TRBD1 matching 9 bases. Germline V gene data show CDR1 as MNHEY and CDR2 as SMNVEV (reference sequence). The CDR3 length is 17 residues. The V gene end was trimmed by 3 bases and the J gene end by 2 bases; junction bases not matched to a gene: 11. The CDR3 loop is CASSLRPVGTGPYEQYF. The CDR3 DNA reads TGTGCCAGCAGTTTGCGCCCAGTCGGGACAGGGCCCTACGAGCAGTACTTC.

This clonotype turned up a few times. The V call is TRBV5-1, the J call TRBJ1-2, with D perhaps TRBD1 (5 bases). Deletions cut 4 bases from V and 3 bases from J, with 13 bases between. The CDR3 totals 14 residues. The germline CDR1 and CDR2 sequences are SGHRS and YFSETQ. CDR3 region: CASSPASRDYGYTF. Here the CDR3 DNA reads TGCGCCAGCAGCCCCGCGAGCAGGGACTATGGCTACACCTTC.

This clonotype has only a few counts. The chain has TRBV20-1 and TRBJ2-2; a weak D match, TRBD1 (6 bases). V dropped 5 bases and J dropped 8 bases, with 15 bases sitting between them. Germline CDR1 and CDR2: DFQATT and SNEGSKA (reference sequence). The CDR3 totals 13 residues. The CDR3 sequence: CSARATGKGELFF. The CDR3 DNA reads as TGCAGTGCTCGGGCGACAGGAAAGGGGGAGCTGTTTTTT.

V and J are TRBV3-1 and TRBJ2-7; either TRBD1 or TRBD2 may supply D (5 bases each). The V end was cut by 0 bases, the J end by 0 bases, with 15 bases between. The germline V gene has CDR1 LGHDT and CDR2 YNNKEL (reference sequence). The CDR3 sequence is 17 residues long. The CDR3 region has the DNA TGTGCCAGCAGCCAAGATCCGCCGGGACGCGCCTCCTACGAGCAGTACTTC. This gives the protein CASSQDPPGRASYEQYF.

The CDR3 loop is CASSIWETQYF. DNA of the CDR3: TGTGCCAGCAGTATATGGGAGACCCAGTACTTC. V usage is TRBV12-3 or TRBV12-4 and J usage is TRBJ2-5, with unresolved D. The length of the CDR3 is 11 residues. V shed 5 bases and J shed 5 bases, with 6 bases lying between them.

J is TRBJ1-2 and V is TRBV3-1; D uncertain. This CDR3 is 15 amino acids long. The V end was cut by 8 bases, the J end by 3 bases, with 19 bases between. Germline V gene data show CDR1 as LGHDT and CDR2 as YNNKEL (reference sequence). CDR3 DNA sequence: TGTGCCAGCCGTTCCCGGGAAAGTCCCTACTATGGCTACACCTTC. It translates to CASRSRESPYYGYTF. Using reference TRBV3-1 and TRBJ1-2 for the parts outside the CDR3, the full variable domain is DTAVSQTPKYLVTQMGNDKSIKCEQNLGHDTMYWYKQDSKKFLKIMFSYNNKELIINETVPNRFSPKSPDKAHLNLHINSLELGDSAVYFCASRSRESPYYGYTFGSGTRLTVV.

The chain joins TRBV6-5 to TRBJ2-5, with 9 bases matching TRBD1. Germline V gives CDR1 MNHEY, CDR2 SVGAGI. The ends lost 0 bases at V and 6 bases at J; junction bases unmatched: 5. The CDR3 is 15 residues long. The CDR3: CASSYSVGTGKTQYF. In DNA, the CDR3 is TGTGCCAGCAGTTACTCTGTCGGGACAGGGAAGACCCAGTACTTC.

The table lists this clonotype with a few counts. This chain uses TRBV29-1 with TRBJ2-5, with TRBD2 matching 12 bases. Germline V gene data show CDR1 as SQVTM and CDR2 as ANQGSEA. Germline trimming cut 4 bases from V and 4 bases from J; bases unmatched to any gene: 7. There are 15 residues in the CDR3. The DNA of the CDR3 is TGCAGCGTTGGGCCTAGCGGGAGGGCCGGAGAGACCCAGTACTTC. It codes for CSVGPSGRAGETQYF. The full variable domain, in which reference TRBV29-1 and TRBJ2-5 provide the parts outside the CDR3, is SAVISQKPSRDICQRGTSLTIQCQVDSQVTMMFWYRQQPGQSLTLIATANQGSEATYESGFVIDKFPISRPNLTFSTLTVSNMSPEDSSIYLCSVGPSGRAGETQYFGPGTRLLVL.

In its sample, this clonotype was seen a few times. CDR3 in DNA: TGTGCCAGCTCACCATCCGGACAGGGGGAGTCCTACGAGCAGTACTTC. Translating it yields CASSPSGQGESYEQYF. The V gene is TRBV18, the J gene TRBJ2-7; 10 positions agree with TRBD1. This CDR3 is 16 amino acids long. The germline V gene has CDR1 KGHSH and CDR2 LQKENI. Trimming cost V 2 bases and J 1 base; bases outside gene matches: 5.

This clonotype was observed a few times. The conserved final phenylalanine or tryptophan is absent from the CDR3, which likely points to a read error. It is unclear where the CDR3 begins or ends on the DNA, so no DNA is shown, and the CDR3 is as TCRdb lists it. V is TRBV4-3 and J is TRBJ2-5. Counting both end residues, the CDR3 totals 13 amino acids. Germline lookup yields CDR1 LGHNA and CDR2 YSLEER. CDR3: CASSQEGFGPIVY.